The sequence of this T cell receptor (beta chain) was determined in a study of T-cell memory formation after mild COVID-19. Study-level results: Some clones that responded were present in memory (sampled pre-infection), which suggests cross-reactive memory joined.

Via MiXCR, TCRdb re-called the 5' RACE reads, giving one row per CDR3 protein. The sample yields just under 550,000 distinct CDR3 sequences, 20% seen once. In germline, CDR1 is KGHSH, CDR2 LQKENI. The CDR3 consists of 21 residues. Trimming at V came to 4 bases and at J to 8 bases, leaving 26 bases not matched to a gene. For this clonotype: As yet, its antigen is unknown.

The chain uses TRBV18 and TRBJ1-2, with TRBD1 matching 12 bases. Sequencing was done on a sample of PBMCs or a T cell subset sorted from them (not recorded which). This TCR derives from an adult woman who had mild COVID-19 (a few samples of this study predate the infection). Cell type and time point are not known. In nucleotides, the CDR3 is TGTGCCAGCTCACTCTCAATCCTTAGGGCCGGGACAGGGGGCAGCGAAGTCGGCTACACCTTC. Translation gives CASSLSILRAGTGGSEVGYTF.